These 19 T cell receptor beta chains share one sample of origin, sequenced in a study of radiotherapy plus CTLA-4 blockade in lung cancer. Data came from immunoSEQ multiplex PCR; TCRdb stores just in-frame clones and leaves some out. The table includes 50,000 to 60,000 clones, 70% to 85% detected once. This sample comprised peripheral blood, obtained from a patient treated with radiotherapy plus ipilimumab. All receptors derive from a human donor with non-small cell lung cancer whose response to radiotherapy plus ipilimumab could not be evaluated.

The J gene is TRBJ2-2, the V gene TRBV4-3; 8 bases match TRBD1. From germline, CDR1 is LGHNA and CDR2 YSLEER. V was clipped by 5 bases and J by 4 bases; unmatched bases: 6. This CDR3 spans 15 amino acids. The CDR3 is CASSKATGGTGELFF. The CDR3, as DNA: TGCGCCAGCAGCAAAGCTACAGGGGGCACCGGGGAGCTGTTTTTT.

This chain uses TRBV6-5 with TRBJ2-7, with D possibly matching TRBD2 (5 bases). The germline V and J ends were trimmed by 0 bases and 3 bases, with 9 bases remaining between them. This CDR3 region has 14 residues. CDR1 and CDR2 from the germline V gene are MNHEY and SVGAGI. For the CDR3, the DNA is TGTGCCAGCAGTTACTCTTCCGGGGACTACGAGCAGTACTTC. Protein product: CASSYSSGDYEQYF.

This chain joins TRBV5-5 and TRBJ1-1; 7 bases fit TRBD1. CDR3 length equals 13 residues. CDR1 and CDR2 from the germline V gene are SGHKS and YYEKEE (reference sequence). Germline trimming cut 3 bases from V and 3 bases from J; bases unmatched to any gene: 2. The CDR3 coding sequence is TGTGCCAGCAGCTCGCAGGGGGACACTGAAGCTTTCTTT. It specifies CASSSQGDTEAFF.

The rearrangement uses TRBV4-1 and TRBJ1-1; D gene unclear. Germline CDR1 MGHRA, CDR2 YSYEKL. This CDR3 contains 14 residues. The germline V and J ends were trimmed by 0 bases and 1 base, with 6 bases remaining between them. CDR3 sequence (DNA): TGCGCCAGCAGCCAAGACCTCCGGAACACTGAAGCTTTCTTT. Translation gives CASSQDLRNTEAFF.

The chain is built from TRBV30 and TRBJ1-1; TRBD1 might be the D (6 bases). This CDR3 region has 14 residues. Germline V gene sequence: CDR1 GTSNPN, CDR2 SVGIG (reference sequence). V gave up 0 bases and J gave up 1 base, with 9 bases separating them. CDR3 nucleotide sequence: TGTGCCTGGAGTGTACAGGGTGGGAACACTGAAGCTTTCTTT. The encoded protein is CAWSVQGGNTEAFF.

The CDR3 DNA reads as TGTGCCAGCACCATGACTAGACAGAACACCGGGGAGCTGTTTTTT. This encodes CASTMTRQNTGELFF. This rearrangement joins TRBV6-1 to TRBJ2-2, with TRBD2 as a possible D gene (6 bases). Trimming stripped 7 bases from V and 1 base from J, with 13 bases between. CDR1 MNHNS and CDR2 SASEGT come from the germline V gene. CDR3 length: 15 residues.

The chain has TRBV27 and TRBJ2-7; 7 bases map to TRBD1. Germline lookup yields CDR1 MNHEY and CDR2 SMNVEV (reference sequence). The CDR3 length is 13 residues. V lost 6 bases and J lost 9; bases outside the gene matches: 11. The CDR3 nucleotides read TGTGCCAGCAGCCAAACAGGGGTACCCGGGCAGTACTTC. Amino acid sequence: CASSQTGVPGQYF.

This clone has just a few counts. The CDR3: CASRVQGNYGYTF. DNA of the CDR3: TGTGCCAGCAGGGTACAGGGGAACTATGGCTACACCTTC. The rearrangement joins TRBV6-6 to TRBJ1-2, with TRBD1 matching 7 bases. The CDR3 has 13 amino acids. The J segment lost 2 bases and the V segment lost 6 bases, leaving 3 bases of the junction unmatched. Germline CDR1 and CDR2: MNHNY and SVGAGI (reference sequence).

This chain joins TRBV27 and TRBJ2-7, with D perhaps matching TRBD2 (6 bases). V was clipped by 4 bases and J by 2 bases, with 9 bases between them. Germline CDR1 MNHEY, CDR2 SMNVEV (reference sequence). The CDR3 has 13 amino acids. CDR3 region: CASSSGGPYEQYF. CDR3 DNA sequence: TGTGCCAGCAGTTCCGGGGGACCCTACGAGCAGTACTTC.

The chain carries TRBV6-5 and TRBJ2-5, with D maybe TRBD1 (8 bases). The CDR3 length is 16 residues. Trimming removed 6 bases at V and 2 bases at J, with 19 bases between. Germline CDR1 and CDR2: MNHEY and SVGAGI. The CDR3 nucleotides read TGTGCCAGCAGCTACGGGGGGACAGGTAGTCAAGAGACCCAGTACTTC. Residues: CASSYGGTGSQETQYF.

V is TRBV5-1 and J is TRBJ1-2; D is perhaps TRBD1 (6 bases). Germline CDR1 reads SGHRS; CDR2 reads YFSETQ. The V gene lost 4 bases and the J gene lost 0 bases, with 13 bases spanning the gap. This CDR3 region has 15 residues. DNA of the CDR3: TGCGCCAGCAGCACAGGGTCGGAAGCTAACTATGGCTACACCTTC. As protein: CASSTGSEANYGYTF. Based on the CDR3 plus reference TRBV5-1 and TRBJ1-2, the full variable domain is KAGVTQTPRYLIKTRGQQVTLSCSPISGHRSVSWYQQTPGQGLQFLFEYFSETQRNKGNFPGRFSGRQFSNSRSEMNVSTLELGDSALYLCASSTGSEANYGYTFGSGTRLTVV.

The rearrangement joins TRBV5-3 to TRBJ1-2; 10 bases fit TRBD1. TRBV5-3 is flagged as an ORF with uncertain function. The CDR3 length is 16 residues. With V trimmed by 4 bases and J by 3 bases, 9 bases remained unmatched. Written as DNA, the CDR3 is TGTGCCAGAAGCACAGAGCAGACAGGGGGCGACTATGGCTACACCTTC. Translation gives CARSTEQTGGDYGYTF.

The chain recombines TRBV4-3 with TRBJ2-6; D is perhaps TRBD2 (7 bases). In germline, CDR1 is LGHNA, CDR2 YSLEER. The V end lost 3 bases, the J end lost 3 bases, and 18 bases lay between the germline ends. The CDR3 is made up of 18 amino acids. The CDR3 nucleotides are TGCGCCAGCAGCCACGACCCCCCGGGGGGCTTTGGGGCCAACGTCCTGACTTTC. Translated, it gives CASSHDPPGGFGANVLTF.

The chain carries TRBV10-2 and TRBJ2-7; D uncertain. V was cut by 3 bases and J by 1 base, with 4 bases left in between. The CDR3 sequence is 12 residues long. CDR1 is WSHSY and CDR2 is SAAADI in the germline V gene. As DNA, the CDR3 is TGCGCCAGCAGTGACAGTTCCTACGAGCAGTACTTC. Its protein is CASSDSSYEQYF.

The CDR3, as DNA: TGTGCCAGCAGCCTTCGGACAGCTATTGAGCAGTTCTTC. Translation: CASSLRTAIEQFF. V and J are TRBV7-2 and TRBJ2-1; D perhaps matches TRBD1 (6 bases). CDR1 is SGHTA and CDR2 is FQGNSA in the germline V gene. V lost 5 bases and J lost 9, with 14 bases in between. The CDR3 spans 13 residues.

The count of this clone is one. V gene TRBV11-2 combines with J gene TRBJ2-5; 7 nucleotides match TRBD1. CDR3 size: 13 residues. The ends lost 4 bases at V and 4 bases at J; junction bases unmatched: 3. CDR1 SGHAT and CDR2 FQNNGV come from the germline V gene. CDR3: CASSSDRRETQYF. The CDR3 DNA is TGTGCCAGCAGCTCGGACAGGAGAGAGACCCAGTACTTC.

CDR3 region: CASSLGAGTVGMVEYF. The CDR3 coding sequence is TGTGCCAGCAGCTTGGGGGCCGGAACCGTCGGGATGGTGGAGTACTTC. This chain uses TRBV5-6 with TRBJ2-7; D might be TRBD2 (5 bases). The CDR3 extends over 16 amino acids. The germline CDR1 and CDR2 sequences are SGHDT and YYEEEE. The V end lost 0 bases, the J end lost 11 bases, and 24 bases lay between the germline ends.

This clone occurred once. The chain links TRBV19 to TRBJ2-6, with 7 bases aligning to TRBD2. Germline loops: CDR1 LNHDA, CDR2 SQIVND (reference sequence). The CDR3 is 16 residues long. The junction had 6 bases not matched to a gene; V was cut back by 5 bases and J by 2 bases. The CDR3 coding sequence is TGTGCCAGTAGTCGCGGGGGTCTCACTGGGGCCAACGTCCTGACTTTC. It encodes CASSRGGLTGANVLTF.

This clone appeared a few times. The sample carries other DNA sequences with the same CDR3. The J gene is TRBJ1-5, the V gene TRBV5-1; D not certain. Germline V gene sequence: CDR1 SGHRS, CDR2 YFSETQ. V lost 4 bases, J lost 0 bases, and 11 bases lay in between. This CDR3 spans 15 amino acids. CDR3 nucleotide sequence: TGCGCCAGCAGCCCGGATAACTATAGCAATCAGCCCCAGCATTTT. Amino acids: CASSPDNYSNQPQHF.